These T cell receptor beta chains were read from a single sample in a study of blood T cell repertoires in COVID-19. Repertoires were generated with immunoSEQ multiplex PCR, while TCRdb's copy carries only in-frame clones and drops some. The sample holds some 17,000 clones, approximately 89% seen once. The specimen was peripheral blood. Every receptor here comes from a man aged 60 to 69 with active COVID-19. Both conserved end residues are part of each CDR3. Each record gives: D gene, J gene, V gene, clone size, CDR3 DNA, CDR3 protein. The D gene is left open where the match is weak. The size field is filled for only some rows; it gives once, few, many or a size class.

>NA|TRBJ1-1|TRBV6-5|NA
TGTGCAAGCGGGGGGGCTATGAACACTGAAGCTTTCTTT
CASGGAMNTEAFF
>NA|TRBJ1-1|TRBV5-1|NA
TGCGCCAGCAGCAAGGATATACCAGGCACTGAAGCTTTCTTT
CASSKDIPGTEAFF
>NA|TRBJ1-3|TRBV7-9|NA
TGTGCCAGCACCCTAGCGGGCAGGAAAAACACCATATATTTT
CASTLAGRKNTIYF
>TRBD2|TRBJ2-3|TRBV5-1|NA
TGCGCCAGCAGCATGGGGACTAGCGGGGACACAGATACGCAGTATTTT
CASSMGTSGDTDTQYF
>TRBD1|TRBJ1-5|TRBV5-6|NA
TGTGCCAGCAGCCTGGGACAGGCCAATCAGCCCCAGCATTTT
CASSLGQANQPQHF
>TRBD2|TRBJ2-5|TRBV9|NA
TGTGCCAGCAGCGTAGGGCTAGCGGGGGGTCAAGAGACCCAGTACTTC
CASSVGLAGGQETQYF
>NA|TRBJ1-6|TRBV11-2|NA
TGTGCCAGCAGCCCTCGCGCCCGGGGTTCCTATAATTCACCCCTCCACTTT
CASSPRARGSYNSPLHF
>TRBD1|TRBJ2-7|TRBV29-1|NA
TGCAGCGTCAAGACAGGGACCGAGCAGTACTTC
CSVKTGTEQYF
>NA|TRBJ2-3|TRBV7-7|NA
TGTGCCAGCAGCTTATCAGGCACAGATACGCAGTATTTT
CASSLSGTDTQYF
>TRBD2|TRBJ2-1|TRBV5-1|NA
TGCGCCAGCAGCTTAGGGGCGGGGGGTCACGACAATGAGCAGTTCTTC
CASSLGAGGHDNEQFF
>TRBD1|TRBJ1-3|TRBV6-2/TRBV6-3|NA
TGTGCCAGCAGTTACCGGGACAGTTCCAGAAACACCATATATTTT
CASSYRDSSRNTIYF
>NA|TRBJ1-1|TRBV29-1|NA
TGCAGCGTTGCGACAGGCACTCAGAACACTGAAGCTTTCTTT
CSVATGTQNTEAFF
>NA|TRBJ2-5|TRBV5-4|NA
TGTGCCAGCAGCTTGGCGGTACCTCGGGGGACCCAGTACTTC
CASSLAVPRGTQYF
>TRBD1|TRBJ1-5|TRBV19|once
TGTGCCAGTATCCCTGCGGGACAGGGGCCCGGTCAGCCCCAGCATTTT
CASIPAGQGPGQPQHF
>TRBD1|TRBJ1-4|TRBV2|once
TGTGCCAGCAGTCCAACCTCAGACAGGGCATTTCGGGAAAAACTGTTTTTT
CASSPTSDRAFREKLFF
>NA|TRBJ2-3|TRBV11-3|NA
TGTGCCAGCAGCTTTGGGAGTTACACAGATACGCAGTATTTT
CASSFGSYTDTQYF
>TRBD1|TRBJ1-6|TRBV6-4|few
TGTGCCAGCAGTGAGGCAGGGGGCGGTAATTCACCCCTCCACTTT
CASSEAGGGNSPLHF
>NA|TRBJ1-1|TRBV5-4|NA
TGTGCCAGCAGCAGACCCCTGGACGGGGGGACTGAAGCTTTCTTT
CASSRPLDGGTEAFF
>TRBD2|TRBJ2-3|TRBV5-1|NA
TGCGCCAGCAGCCGGGACGCAGGACTAGTTGATACGCAGTATTTT
CASSRDAGLVDTQYF
>TRBD1|TRBJ1-1|TRBV5-5|NA
TGTGCCAGCAGCTGGGGACAGGGATCGAACACTGAAGCTTTCTTT
CASSWGQGSNTEAFF
>TRBD2|TRBJ2-3|TRBV5-4|once
TGTGCCAGCAACCGGGGGGGTACCAGCACAGATACGCAGTATTTT
CASNRGGTSTDTQYF
>NA|TRBJ2-5|TRBV28|NA
TGTGCCAGCGTGAATGGACTACTACAAGAGACCCAGTACTTC
CASVNGLLQETQYF
>NA|TRBJ2-2|TRBV14|NA
TGTGCCAGCACCCCAGTGATCACCGGGGAGCTGTTTTTT
CASTPVITGELFF
>NA|TRBJ1-1|TRBV10-1|NA
TGCGCCAGCCAGGGCCGGGCCACTGAAGCTTTCTTT
CASQGRATEAFF
>TRBD2|TRBJ2-1|TRBV19|NA
TGTGCCAGTAGTATTCGGGGGGGCAATGAGCAGTTCTTC
CASSIRGGNEQFF
>TRBD1|TRBJ1-6|TRBV9|NA
TGTGCCAGCAGCGTAGGACAGGGAAGCTCCTATAATTCACCCCTCCACTTT
CASSVGQGSSYNSPLHF
>TRBD1|TRBJ2-5|TRBV6-5|NA
TGTGCCAGCAGTTACACAGGGGGCTGGCGAGAGACCCAGTACTTC
CASSYTGGWRETQYF
>NA|TRBJ1-2|TRBV2|NA
TGTGCCAGCAGTGAATTGCGGGGAGGCTACACCTTC
CASSELRGGYTF
>TRBD1|TRBJ1-1|TRBV6-5|NA
TGTGCCAGCAGCTATGGGACAGGGGCGCAACCAGGAGCTTTCTTT
CASSYGTGAQPGAFF
>TRBD1|TRBJ2-5|TRBV6-5|NA
TGTGCCAGCAGTTACCAAGACAGGGGACGGGAGACCCAGTACTTC
CASSYQDRGRETQYF
>TRBD1|TRBJ1-6|TRBV2|NA
TGTGCCAGCATTCGTCGACTAGGACAGGGGAATTCACCCCTCCACTTT
CASIRRLGQGNSPLHF
>NA|TRBJ1-1|TRBV5-5|NA
TGTGCCAGCAGCCCCTTTGCGCGAGGGGAGGGGACTGAAGCTTTCTTT
CASSPFARGEGTEAFF
>NA|TRBJ1-2|TRBV5-5|NA
TGTGCCAGCAGCTCACAAACGTTGGATGGCTACACCTTC
CASSSQTLDGYTF
>NA|TRBJ1-1|TRBV6-6|NA
TGTGCCCTACAGCAACCCCGTTCAGGGTCTGAAGCTTTCTTT
CALQQPRSGSEAFF
>TRBD1|TRBJ1-2|TRBV6-5|NA
TGTGCCAGCAGGGAGGGACAGCTTTATGGCTACACCTTC
CASREGQLYGYTF
>TRBD1|TRBJ1-4|TRBV3-1/TRBV3-2|NA
TGTGCCAGCAGTCAGAGGACAGGGTCTGAAAAACTGTTTTTT
CASSQRTGSEKLFF
>NA|TRBJ2-5|TRBV6-1|NA
TGTGCCAGCAGTGAATCAGATTGGGAGACCCAGTACTTC
CASSESDWETQYF
>NA|TRBJ1-6|TRBV12-3/TRBV12-4|NA
TGTGCCAGCAGCTTCACAGGGACTACCCTCCACTTT
CASSFTGTTLHF
>TRBD1|TRBJ1-2|TRBV13|NA
TGTGCCAGCAGCAGAGGGCAGGGGGCGAACTATGGCTACACCTTC
CASSRGQGANYGYTF
>NA|TRBJ1-2|TRBV10-3|NA
TGTGCCATCAGCGGGACTGCTAACTATGGCTACACCTTC
CAISGTANYGYTF
>NA|TRBJ1-1|TRBV11-2|NA
TGTGCCAGCAACCCCACCGGGAGTCCCACTGAAGCTTTCTTT
CASNPTGSPTEAFF
>NA|TRBJ2-5|TRBV6-6|NA
TGTGCCACCCTAGACCCGGGACACCTTCAAGAGACCCAGTACTTC
CATLDPGHLQETQYF
>TRBD2|TRBJ2-3|TRBV5-1|once
TGCGCCAGCAGCCCGGGACTAGCGGGGGTTAGCACAGATACGCAGTATTTT
CASSPGLAGVSTDTQYF
>NA|TRBJ1-4|TRBV2|NA
TGTGCCACCTGGGACTTTAATGAAAAACTGTTTTTT
CATWDFNEKLFF
>TRBD1|TRBJ2-6|TRBV20-1|NA
TGCAGTGCTAGTAGATGGGGCAGGGGGTCTGGGGCCAACGTCCTGACTTTC
CSASRWGRGSGANVLTF